Listed below are T cell receptor beta chains from one sample, sequenced in a study of blood T cells in healthy people across ages. Each CDR3 protein gets one entry after TCRdb re-called the 5' RACE reads with MiXCR. The sample has over 950,000 distinct CDR3 sequences; roughly two fifths are singletons. The sequencing sample was made of blood. The origin of the receptors is a man between 18 and 29 years old in good health. Both conserved end residues are part of each CDR3. The D gene is left open where the match is weak. Expanded clones are given a class, and other clones once, few, many or no size at all.

.	TRBV20-1	TRBJ1-1	.	TGCAGTGCTAGAGACCAGCCCAGTGAAGCTTTCTTT	CSARDQPSEAFF
.	TRBV12-3/TRBV12-4	TRBJ1-2	.	TGTGCCAGCAGCCCCTCGGGGTCAGGACGCTATGCCTACACCTTC	CASSPSGSGRYAYTF
.	TRBV2	TRBJ2-3	TRBD1	TGTGCCAGCGCTGCAGGGGGCAGCACAGATACGCAGTATTTT	CASAAGGSTDTQYF
.	TRBV9	TRBJ1-3	.	TGTGCCAGCAGCGCCTTAAAGGACGGGATCTCTGGAAACACCATATATTTT	CASSALKDGISGNTIYF
few	TRBV29-1	TRBJ1-1	.	TGCAGCGTTGAAGGGGGAGACCGTGAAGCTTTCTTT	CSVEGGDREAFF
few	TRBV7-2	TRBJ2-1	TRBD1	TGTGCCAGCAGCTCGTGGGACAGGCGTTACAATGAGCAGTTCTTC	CASSSWDRRYNEQFF
few	TRBV4-2	TRBJ1-2	TRBD1	TGTGCCAGCAGCCACAAGATGGGACAGGGAAACTCGGACTATGGCTACACCTTC	CASSHKMGQGNSDYGYTF
.	TRBV6-6	TRBJ1-2	.	TGTGCCAGCAGTCCCCTTGGGGGCTGCACCTTC	CASSPLGGCTF
.	TRBV12-3/TRBV12-4	TRBJ1-2	.	TGTGCCAGCACCCTCGGGGGGGAATATGGCTACACCTTC	CASTLGGEYGYTF
.	TRBV20-1	TRBJ1-6	.	TGCAGTGCTTCCGGGATAGATAATTCACCCCTCCACTTT	CSASGIDNSPLHF
few	TRBV14	TRBJ2-3	.	TGTGCCAGCAGCAACCCCATTGAGGGACGTACTGGTACGCAGTATTTT	CASSNPIEGRTGTQYF